The 10 T cell receptor beta chains listed next were all sequenced from one sample in a study of vaccination and CD4 T cells after COVID-19. Their antigen targets remain unknown. Treatment: roughly 10-day PBMC culture with coronavirus spike peptide pools or control peptides (ViraFEST assay). The Oncomine TCR Beta short-read assay was what sequenced the DNA obtained from cultured CD4+ T cells. TCRdb called the PCR reads again in MiXCR, with one record for every CDR3 protein. The sample has approximately 15,000 distinct CDR3 sequences; roughly 50% are singletons. The source material was CD4+ T cells from blood, cultured in vitro. All receptors derive from a human donor who had recovered from COVID-19.

The genes are TRBV27 and TRBJ2-5, with 7 bases fitting TRBD1. This CDR3 region has 14 residues. Per the germline V gene, CDR1 is MNHEY and CDR2 is SMNVEV (reference sequence). J lost 4 bases, V lost 6 bases, and 8 bases had no gene match. The CDR3 loop is CASRYNRGRETQYF. The CDR3 DNA is TGTGCCAGCAGATATAACAGGGGACGAGAGACCCAGTACTTC.

The V gene is TRBV12-3 or TRBV12-4, the J gene TRBJ1-2; 9 positions agree with TRBD1. This CDR3 spans 14 amino acids. Trimming removed 6 bases from V and 6 bases from J; junction bases left unmatched: 8. As DNA, the CDR3 is TGTGCCAGCAGGGCTACCGGGACAGGGAATGGCTACACCTTC. Translated: CASRATGTGNGYTF.

The chain carries TRBV7-2 and TRBJ2-5, with TRBD1 matching 7 bases. Germline V lookup: CDR1 SGHTA, CDR2 FQGNSA. The CDR3 contains 12 residues. J was trimmed by 1 base and V by 8 bases; bases with no gene match: 1. The CDR3 nucleotides read TGTGCCAGCCGACAGGGCCAAGAGACCCAGTACTTC. Translated, it gives CASRQGQETQYF.

The chain is built from TRBV6-1 and TRBJ1-2, with a weak D call TRBD1 (5 bases). The CDR3 length is 15 residues. V was cut by 7 bases and J by 6 bases, with 21 bases left in between. Looked up from germline, CDR1 is MNHNS and CDR2 is SASEGT. CDR3 sequence: CASMRDGSRYNGYTF. The CDR3 DNA reads TGTGCCAGCATGAGGGACGGCTCAAGATACAATGGCTACACCTTC.

This chain uses TRBV20-1 with TRBJ2-5; 14 bases align to TRBD2. The germline CDR1 and CDR2 sequences are DFQATT and SNEGSKA (reference sequence). The CDR3 is 17 residues long. The trim removed 2 bases at V and 5 bases at J, leaving 10 bases unmatched. The CDR3 nucleotides are TGCAGTGCTAGAACGACTAGCGGGAGGGCCCTCGGCGAGACCCAGTACTTC. This gives the protein CSARTTSGRALGETQYF.

This clonotype turned up a few times. The rearrangement uses TRBV27 and TRBJ1-5, with 7 positions matching TRBD1. V lost 4 bases, J lost 0 bases, and 9 bases stayed unmatched. Germline-derived CDR1 and CDR2 are MNHEY and SMNVEV (reference sequence). The CDR3 loop spans 17 amino acids. The CDR3 protein is CASSSGQQLYSNQPQHF. The CDR3 DNA follows: TGTGCCAGCAGTTCGGGACAGCAACTTTATAGCAATCAGCCCCAGCATTTT.

The V and J genes are TRBV20-1 and TRBJ2-3; 8 bases line up with TRBD2. The CDR3 contains 14 residues. The V and J ends lost 7 bases and 2 bases, in that order; junction bases with no gene match: 8. Per the germline V gene, CDR1 is DFQATT and CDR2 is SNEGSKA (reference sequence). CDR3 sequence: CSGLLAEFTDTQYF. The DNA of the CDR3 is TGCAGTGGGTTACTAGCGGAGTTCACAGATACGCAGTATTTT.

This chain connects TRBV4-1 to TRBJ2-7; D perhaps matches TRBD1 (8 bases). The CDR3 loop spans 13 amino acids. Germline lookup yields CDR1 MGHRA and CDR2 YSYEKL. V lost 6 bases and J 4 bases, leaving 13 bases between the germline ends. CDR3 protein: CASSLQGGYEQYF. In DNA, the CDR3 is TGCGCCAGCAGTCTACAGGGGGGGTACGAGCAGTACTTC.

V is TRBV6-5 and J is TRBJ2-3; TRBD2 aligns across 14 bases. V shed 4 bases and J 2 bases; nucleotides not matched to a gene: 5. CDR1 is MNHEY and CDR2 is SVGAGI in the germline V gene. The CDR3 extends over 17 amino acids. This CDR3 reads CASSWGLAGVTTDTQYF. The CDR3 nucleotides are TGTGCCAGCAGTTGGGGACTAGCGGGGGTCACCACAGATACGCAGTATTTT.

V is TRBV19 and J is TRBJ1-3, with D possibly matching TRBD1 (5 bases). The CDR3 loop spans 14 amino acids. V lost 3 bases to trimming and J lost 2 bases, with 8 bases between them. The V gene's germline CDR1 is LNHDA and CDR2 SQIVND (reference sequence). In DNA form, the CDR3 reads TGTGCCAGTAGTATCTTGACAGCTGGAAACACCATATATTTT. This gives the protein CASSILTAGNTIYF. The full variable domain, rest sourced from reference TRBV19 and TRBJ1-3, is DGGITQSPKYLFRKEGQNVTLSCEQNLNHDAMYWYRQDPGQGLRLIYYSQIVNDFQKGDIAEGYSVSREKKESFPLTVTSAQKNPTAFYLCASSILTAGNTIYFGEGSWLTVV.